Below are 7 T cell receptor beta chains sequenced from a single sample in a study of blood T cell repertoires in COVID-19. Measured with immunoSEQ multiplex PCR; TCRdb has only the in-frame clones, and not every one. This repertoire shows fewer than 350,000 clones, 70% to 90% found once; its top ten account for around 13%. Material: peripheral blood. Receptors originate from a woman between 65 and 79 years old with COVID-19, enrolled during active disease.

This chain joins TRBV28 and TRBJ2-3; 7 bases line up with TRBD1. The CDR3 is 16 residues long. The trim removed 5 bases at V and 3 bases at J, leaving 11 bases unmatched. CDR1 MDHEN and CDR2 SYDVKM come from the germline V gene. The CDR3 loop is CASSEPGGQRTDTQYF. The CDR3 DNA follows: TGTGCCAGCAGTGAGCCAGGGGGTCAGAGAACAGATACGCAGTATTTT.

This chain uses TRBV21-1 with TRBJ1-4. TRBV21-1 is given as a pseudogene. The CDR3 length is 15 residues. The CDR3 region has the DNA TGTGCCAGCAGCCTAGGGGAGGTTATTAATGAAAAACTGTTTTTT. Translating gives CASSLGEVINEKLFF.

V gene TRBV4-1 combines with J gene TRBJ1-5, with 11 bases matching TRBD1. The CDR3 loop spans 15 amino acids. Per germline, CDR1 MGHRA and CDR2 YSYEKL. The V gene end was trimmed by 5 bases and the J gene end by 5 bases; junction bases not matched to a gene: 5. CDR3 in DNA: TGCGCCAGCAGCACCCGGACAGGGGGCCATCAGCCCCAGCATTTT. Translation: CASSTRTGGHQPQHF.

DNA for the CDR3: TGTGCCACCAGTGACCCGAACAGGGGCCAAGAGACCCAGTACTTC. Translating it yields CATSDPNRGQETQYF. The rearrangement links TRBV24-1 to TRBJ2-5, with 7 positions matching TRBD1. The CDR3 extends over 15 amino acids. The V and J ends lost 4 bases and 1 base, in that order; junction bases with no gene match: 5. Germline assignment: CDR1 KGHDR and CDR2 SFDVKD.

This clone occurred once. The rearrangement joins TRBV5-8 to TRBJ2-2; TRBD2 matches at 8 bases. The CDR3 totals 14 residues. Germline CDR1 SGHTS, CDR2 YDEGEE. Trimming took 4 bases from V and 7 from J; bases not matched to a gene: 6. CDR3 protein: CASSGTSAYGELFF. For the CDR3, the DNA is TGTGCCAGCAGCGGGACTAGTGCGTACGGGGAGCTGTTTTTT.

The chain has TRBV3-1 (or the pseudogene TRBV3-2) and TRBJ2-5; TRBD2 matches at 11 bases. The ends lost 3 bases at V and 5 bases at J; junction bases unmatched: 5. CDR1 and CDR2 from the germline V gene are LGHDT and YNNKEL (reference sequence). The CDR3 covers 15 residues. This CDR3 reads CASSHVSGGGETQYF. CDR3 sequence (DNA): TGTGCCAGCAGCCATGTTAGCGGGGGGGGTGAGACCCAGTACTTC.

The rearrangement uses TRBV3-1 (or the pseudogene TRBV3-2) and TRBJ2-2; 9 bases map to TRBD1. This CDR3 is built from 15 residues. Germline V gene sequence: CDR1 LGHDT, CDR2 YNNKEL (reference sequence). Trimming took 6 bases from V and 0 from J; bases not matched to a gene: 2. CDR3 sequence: CASRTGGSNTGELFF. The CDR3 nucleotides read TGTGCCAGCAGGACAGGGGGTTCGAACACCGGGGAGCTGTTTTTT.